The entry below gives a single TCR beta chain sequence along with its context. Its antigen is currently unknown. The entry originates in a study of T-cell reconstitution after alpha-beta-depleted transplantation in children. Study-wide findings and caveats: By one year post-transplant, T-cell counts and diversity largely arose from T cells that were newly produced. There were some patients whose high TCRbeta diversity at day 60 came from surviving recipient T cells and thymic progenitors. Reportedly, only several hundred clones from non-depleted graft cells drove alpha-beta T-cell counts at about two months.

As it was prepared, the TCRbeta library received unique molecular identifiers. TCRdb fed the PCR reads into MiXCR, producing one record per CDR3 protein. This sample has about 610,000 distinct CDR3 sequences, with more than 20% found just once. Germline V gene lookup returns CDR1 ENHRY and CDR2 SYGVKD. The V and J ends lost 4 bases and 2 bases respectively, with 9 bases between them. The CDR3 contains 14 residues. The clonotype originates from a boy under two years old with Wiskott-Aldrich syndrome, due to receive a stem cell transplant. Sample: PBMCs, taken before TCRalphabeta/CD19-depleted stem cell transplant. The V call is TRBV10-3, the J call TRBJ1-5; no clear D. The CDR3 protein is CAISVVGGNQPQHF. DNA of the CDR3: TGTGCCATCAGTGTGGTTGGCGGCAATCAGCCCCAGCATTTT.